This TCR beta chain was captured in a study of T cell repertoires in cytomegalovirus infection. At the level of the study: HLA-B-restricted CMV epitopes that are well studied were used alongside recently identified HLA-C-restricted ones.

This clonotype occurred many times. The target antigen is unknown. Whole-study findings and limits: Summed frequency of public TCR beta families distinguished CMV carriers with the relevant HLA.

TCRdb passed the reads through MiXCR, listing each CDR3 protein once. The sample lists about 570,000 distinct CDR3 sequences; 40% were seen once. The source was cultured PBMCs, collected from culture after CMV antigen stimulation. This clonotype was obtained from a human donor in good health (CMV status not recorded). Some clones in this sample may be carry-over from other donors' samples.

In nucleotides, the CDR3 is TGTGCCAGCAGCTCTTATCGGGGGAGCACAGATACGCAGTATTTT. It specifies CASSSYRGSTDTQYF. The chain carries TRBV7-2 and TRBJ2-3; TRBD2 might be the D (6 bases). The CDR3 totals 15 residues. Germline values: CDR1 SGHTA, CDR2 FQGNSA. V lost 4 bases and J lost 0, with 11 bases in between.